These 20 T cell receptor beta chains originate from one sample sequenced in a study of blood T cell repertoires in COVID-19. Clones were sequenced by immunoSEQ multiplex PCR, and TCRdb holds only the in-frame ones, with some missing. The data hold about 180,000 clones, with approximately 79% observed a single time. Sequenced sample: peripheral blood. These receptors all come from a woman in her 70s with acute or convalescent COVID-19.

The chain employs TRBV7-6 and TRBJ2-3; the match to TRBD1 covers 11 bases. There are 16 residues in the CDR3. Germline values: CDR1 SGHVS, CDR2 FNYEAQ. Losses at the gene ends were 1 base for V and 5 bases for J; bases not matched to a gene: 5. CDR3 sequence reads: CASSLGTGGKRDTQYF. CDR3 bases: TGTGCCAGCAGCTTAGGGACAGGGGGCAAACGAGATACGCAGTATTTT.

V gene TRBV9 combines with J gene TRBJ2-6; 9 bases map to TRBD1. This CDR3 spans 16 amino acids. V lost 3 bases to trimming and J lost 2 bases; unmatched junction nucleotides: 3. Germline lookup yields CDR1 SGDLS and CDR2 YYNGEE. The DNA of the CDR3 is TGTGCCAGCAGCGGAACAGGGGGCGCTGGGGCCAACGTCCTGACTTTC. Protein sequence: CASSGTGGAGANVLTF.

This clone came up once. CDR3 sequence reads: CATAAVPNQPQHF. CDR3 in DNA: TGTGCCACCGCCGCGGTTCCGAATCAGCCCCAGCATTTT. The rearrangement joins TRBV10-3 to TRBJ1-5; no clear D gene. Trimming took 10 bases from V and 4 from J, leaving 14 bases between them. Germline V gene lookup returns CDR1 ENHRY and CDR2 SYGVKD. The CDR3 is made up of 13 amino acids.

The chain has TRBV19 and TRBJ2-7; possible D gene TRBD2, 7 bases. This CDR3 has 15 amino acids. V lost 4 bases, J lost 1 base, and 14 bases lay in between. Per the germline V gene, CDR1 is LNHDA and CDR2 is SQIVND (reference sequence). This CDR3 is CASSSGRGGSYEQYF. CDR3 DNA: TGTGCCAGTAGTAGCGGCAGGGGAGGGTCCTACGAGCAGTACTTC. Based on the CDR3 plus reference TRBV19 and TRBJ2-7, the full variable domain is DGGITQSPKYLFRKEGQNVTLSCEQNLNHDAMYWYRQDPGQGLRLIYYSQIVNDFQKGDIAEGYSVSREKKESFPLTVTSAQKNPTAFYLCASSSGRGGSYEQYFGPGTRLTVT.

This clone showed up just once. This chain links TRBV7-7 with TRBJ2-6, with D perhaps TRBD2 (6 bases). This CDR3 has 17 residues. Germline V lookup: CDR1 SSHAT, CDR2 FNYEAQ (reference sequence). Deletions cut 5 bases from V and 0 bases from J, with 14 bases between. The CDR3 sequence: CASSAGTASSGANVLTF. The CDR3 region has the DNA TGTGCCAGCAGCGCCGGGACTGCTTCCTCTGGGGCCAACGTCCTGACTTTC. Full variable domain (remainder filled in from reference TRBV7-7 and TRBJ2-6): GAGVSQSPRYKVTKRGQDVTLRCDPISSHATLYWYQQALGQGPEFLTYFNYEAQPDKSGLPSDRFSAERPEGSISTLTIQRTEQRDSAMYRCASSAGTASSGANVLTFGAGSRLTVL.

The rearrangement uses TRBV11-2 and TRBJ2-3, with TRBD1 as a possible D gene (8 bases). The V end was cut by 5 bases, the J end by 10 bases, with 19 bases between. The CDR3 sequence is 14 residues long. CDR1 and CDR2 from the germline V gene are SGHAT and FQNNGV. CDR3 DNA sequence: TGTGCCAGCAGCCGACCACAGGGGGGGGGCCCGCAGTATTTT. Amino acid sequence: CASSRPQGGGPQYF.

The chain links TRBV27 to TRBJ2-5; 12 nucleotides agree with TRBD2. After removal of 5 bases from V and 5 bases from J, the junction contained 9 bases not matched to a gene. CDR3 length equals 16 residues. The germline gives CDR1 MNHEY, CDR2 SMNVEV (reference sequence). The CDR3 DNA reads TGTGCCAGCAGTCCCCACCTAGCGGGAGGGGGGGAGACCCAGTACTTC. Protein: CASSPHLAGGGETQYF.

V usage is TRBV6-5 and J usage is TRBJ2-2; D is ambiguous. The CDR3 spans 14 residues. CDR1 and CDR2 from the germline V gene are MNHEY and SVGAGI. With 4 bases removed from V and 4 bases from J, the gap between germline ends came to 10 bases. CDR3 protein: CASSFANPTGELFF. The CDR3 region has the DNA TGTGCCAGCAGTTTCGCGAACCCCACCGGGGAGCTGTTTTTT.

This clone has more than one count but fewer than ten. This rearrangement joins TRBV7-2 to TRBJ2-7; weak D call: TRBD1 (6 bases). The germline CDR1 and CDR2 sequences are SGHTA and FQGNSA. The CDR3 contains 13 residues. Trimming left V 5 bases short and J 3 bases short, with 11 bases between. The CDR3 sequence is CASSLTGLYEQYF. The CDR3 DNA is TGTGCCAGCAGCCTGACAGGCCTCTACGAGCAGTACTTC.

The chain uses TRBV6-5 and TRBJ1-4, with a tentative D call TRBD1 (6 bases). V was pared by 6 bases and J by 8 bases, with 16 bases between. There are 14 residues in the CDR3. Looked up from germline, CDR1 is MNHEY and CDR2 is SVGAGI. This chain's CDR3 is CASRVNYREEKLFF. The CDR3 DNA reads as TGTGCCAGCAGGGTTAACTACAGGGAGGAAAAACTGTTTTTT.

The J gene is TRBJ1-1, the V gene TRBV19, with 9 bases matching TRBD1. V shed 5 bases and J 6 bases; nucleotides not matched to a gene: 1. This CDR3 has 12 amino acids. CDR1 LNHDA and CDR2 SQIVND come from the germline V gene (reference sequence). The CDR3, as DNA: TGTGCCAGTAGTTGGACAGGGGCTGAAGCTTTCTTT. This sequence encodes CASSWTGAEAFF.

The V and J genes are TRBV19 and TRBJ1-2; weak D call: TRBD1 (5 bases). The V and J ends lost 3 bases and 8 bases respectively, with 16 bases between them. Per the germline V gene, CDR1 is LNHDA and CDR2 is SQIVND (reference sequence). CDR3 length: 14 residues. In DNA, the CDR3 is TGTGCCAGTAGTATCGTGGAGGGGACTGTGGGCTACACCTTC. As protein: CASSIVEGTVGYTF. The full variable domain, with the rest looked up from reference TRBV19 and TRBJ1-2, is DGGITQSPKYLFRKEGQNVTLSCEQNLNHDAMYWYRQDPGQGLRLIYYSQIVNDFQKGDIAEGYSVSREKKESFPLTVTSAQKNPTAFYLCASSIVEGTVGYTFGSGTRLTVV.

V gene TRBV24-1 combines with J gene TRBJ1-5; TRBD1 might be the D (5 bases). The CDR3 sequence is 13 residues long. Looked up from germline, CDR1 is KGHDR and CDR2 is SFDVKD. V lost 1 base, J lost 7 bases, and 7 bases lay in between. The DNA of the CDR3 is TGTGCCACCAGTGATTTTAGGGGACAGCCCCAGCATTTT. Amino acids: CATSDFRGQPQHF.

This chain connects TRBV28 to TRBJ1-3; perhaps TRBD1 as D (5 bases). Germline V CDR1 and CDR2: MDHEN, SYDVKM. Trimming pared 6 bases from V and 2 bases from J, leaving 14 bases between. This CDR3 spans 15 amino acids. In DNA form, the CDR3 reads TGTGCCAGCAGCCCCTTGGCGGGGGCTGGAAACACCATATATTTT. Its translation is CASSPLAGAGNTIYF.

The rearrangement uses TRBV3-1 (or the pseudogene TRBV3-2) and TRBJ1-2; 10 bases align to TRBD1. Germline CDR1 and CDR2: LGHDT and YNNKEL (reference sequence). V lost 4 bases, J lost 6 bases, and 2 bases stayed unmatched. This CDR3 comprises 13 residues. The CDR3 is CASSRGQGDGYTF. The CDR3 coding sequence is TGTGCCAGCAGCCGAGGACAGGGGGATGGCTACACCTTC.

The chain joins TRBV10-3 to TRBJ2-1, with no clear D. Trimming pared 3 bases from V and 7 bases from J, leaving 10 bases between. The V gene's germline CDR1 is ENHRY and CDR2 SYGVKD. The CDR3 loop spans 13 amino acids. CDR3 loop: CAISDYGDNEQFF. CDR3 DNA: TGTGCCATCAGTGACTACGGTGATAATGAGCAGTTCTTC.

The chain recombines TRBV11-2 with TRBJ2-1; possibly TRBD2 for D (5 bases). Trimming removed 0 bases at V and 9 bases at J, with 12 bases between. CDR1 SGHAT and CDR2 FQNNGV come from the germline V gene. The CDR3 covers 14 residues. CDR3 sequence (DNA): TGTGCCAGCAGCTTAGATCGGTACACTAGTGAGCAGTTCTTC. Protein: CASSLDRYTSEQFF.

In its sample, this clone was seen once. The chain is built from TRBV19 and TRBJ1-1; D might be TRBD1 (5 bases). V was clipped by 5 bases and J by 3 bases, with 16 bases between them. Germline lookup yields CDR1 LNHDA and CDR2 SQIVND (reference sequence). This CDR3 contains 15 residues. This CDR3 reads CASSLTALPYTEAFF. CDR3 coding DNA: TGTGCCAGTAGTCTGACAGCCCTGCCTTACACTGAAGCTTTCTTT.

The chain carries TRBV10-3 and TRBJ1-5; D gene unclear. CDR3 length: 13 residues. Trimming took 3 bases from V and 6 from J, leaving 9 bases between them. In germline, CDR1 is ENHRY, CDR2 SYGVKD. The CDR3 nucleotides are TGTGCCATCAGTGAAGTCGGGGTTCAGCCCCAGCATTTT. This gives the protein CAISEVGVQPQHF.

The rearrangement links TRBV5-5 to TRBJ1-5; D gene unclear. This CDR3 has 15 residues. Trimming stripped 0 bases from V and 5 bases from J, with 12 bases between. Germline values: CDR1 SGHKS, CDR2 YYEKEE (reference sequence). This chain's CDR3 is CASSLDENSHQPQHF. CDR3 DNA: TGTGCCAGCAGCTTGGACGAGAACTCCCATCAGCCCCAGCATTTT.